This is a list of T cell receptor beta chains from one sample in a study of shared clonotypes between healthy human individuals. Sequencing used immunoSEQ multiplex PCR; TCRdb keeps in-frame clones, though not all of them. The sample has hundreds of thousands of clones, 90% to 98% seen once; the top ten hold about 0.25%. The sequencing sample was made of naive CD8+ T cells sorted from blood. The receptors originated from a man aged 25 to 40 in good health. The CDR3 runs from the conserved cysteine through the conserved F or W. The size of a clone is reported for some rows only, either as once, few or many, or as a class for expanded clones.

v_call clone_size cdr3_aa
TRBV7-9 - CASSLDSAGMGPTYEQYF
TRBV15 - CATSRDRGAPAYGYTF
TRBV7-9 - CASSTGQGPQETQYF
TRBV9 - CASSGGTSGIYNEQFF
TRBV7-9 - CASSLATSGRETQYF
TRBV4-1 once CASSPTGTGGAEAFF
TRBV9 - CASSVDGGDTEAFF
TRBV7-9 - CASSLELAGRGNEQFF
TRBV7-9 - CASSLGYAREGEETQYF
TRBV23-1 - CASSQSQPILPYEQYF
TRBV19 - CASSVTGTGSYGYTF
TRBV5-4 - CASYAGTSGTHTNTGELFF
TRBV10-3 - CAIRTGNTEAFF
TRBV2 - CASAPGTHAYEQYF
TRBV14 - CASSQGETSGIGQFF
TRBV30 - CAWSVGTQETQYF
TRBV15 - CATSGEFFSASPQAFF
TRBV29-1 - CSVRLAGAPIDEQFF
TRBV11-3 - CASSDHFRSGGAGELFF
TRBV28 - CASHADRGAGNEQFF
TRBV18 - CASSPLPGQGDDEQFF
TRBV6-1 - CASRQGGSLDTQYF
TRBV7-9 - CASSPRGGGGSYEQYF
TRBV10-2 - CASRGTSGRADEQYF
TRBV2 - CASSDVTRDEDEQYF
TRBV5-4 - CASSLGSREAFF
TRBV2 - CASITLAGDDEQFF
TRBV27 - CASKRLATNEKLFF
TRBV7-9 - CASSPRDTQYF
TRBV18 - CASSSGEKLFF
TRBV7-6 - CASRTGLAGRQSHEQFF
TRBV4-3 - CASSQGGVHGYTF
TRBV7-3 - CASSPTSGRGQYF
TRBV5-6 once CASSHGRSSGANVLTF
TRBV7-9 - CASSLGRLGEQYF
TRBV5-5 once CASSSQDSQETQYF
TRBV27 - CASRKKGLAEISYNEQFF
TRBV7-9 once CASSLDGGYTF
TRBV7-2 - CASSLVPGSNQPQHF
TRBV10-2 - CASRTAGVYNEQFF
TRBV18 - CASSPPAGRSRTDTQYF
TRBV4-3 once CASSQDWLAGVDEQFF
TRBV5-5 - CASSLGWAGPGPSTDTQYF
TRBV27 - CASSLSGGSYNEQFF
TRBV9 - CASSVGSVTPNNEQFF
TRBV7-6 - CASSLMGTDTQYF
TRBV2 - CASSDLGLAGVSYNEQFF
TRBV29-1 - CSVEGRYGYTF
TRBV7-9 - CASSLPPREGIDEQYF
TRBV10-3 - CAISAFTSGSYNEQFF
TRBV5-4 - CASSSGLADPYNEQFF
TRBV11-2 - CASSLGGTTNEKLFF
TRBV14 - CASSQQGTGELFF